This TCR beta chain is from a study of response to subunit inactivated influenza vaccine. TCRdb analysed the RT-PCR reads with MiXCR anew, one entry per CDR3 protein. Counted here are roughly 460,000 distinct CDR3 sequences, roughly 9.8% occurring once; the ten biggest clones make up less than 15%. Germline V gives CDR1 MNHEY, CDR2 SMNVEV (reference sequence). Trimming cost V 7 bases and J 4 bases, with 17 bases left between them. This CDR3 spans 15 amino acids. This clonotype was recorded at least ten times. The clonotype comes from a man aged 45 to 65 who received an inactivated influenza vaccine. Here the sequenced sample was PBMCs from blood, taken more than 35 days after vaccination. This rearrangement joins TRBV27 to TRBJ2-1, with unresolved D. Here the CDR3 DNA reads TGTGCCAGCACCCGAGCCGGGCGCCAATACAATGAGCAGTTCTTC. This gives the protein CASTRAGRQYNEQFF.